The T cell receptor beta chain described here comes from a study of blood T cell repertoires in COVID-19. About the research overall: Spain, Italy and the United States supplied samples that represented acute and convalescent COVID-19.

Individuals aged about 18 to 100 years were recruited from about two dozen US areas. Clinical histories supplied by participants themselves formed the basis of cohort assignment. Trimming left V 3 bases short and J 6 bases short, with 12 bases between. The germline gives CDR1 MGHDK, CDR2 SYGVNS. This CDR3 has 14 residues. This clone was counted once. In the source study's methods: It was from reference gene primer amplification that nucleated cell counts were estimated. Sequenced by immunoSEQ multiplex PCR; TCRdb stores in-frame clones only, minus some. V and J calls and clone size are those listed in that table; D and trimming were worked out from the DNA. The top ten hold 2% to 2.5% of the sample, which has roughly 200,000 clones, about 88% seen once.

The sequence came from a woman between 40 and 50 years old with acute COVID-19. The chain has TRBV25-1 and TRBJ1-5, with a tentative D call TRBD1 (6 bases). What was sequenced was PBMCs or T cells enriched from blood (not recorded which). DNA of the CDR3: TGTGCCAGCAGTGAGGGGGCGCGAAGTCAGCCCCAGCATTTT. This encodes CASSEGARSQPQHF.